Each of the 17 T cell receptor beta chains below was sequenced from the same sample in a study of radiotherapy plus CTLA-4 blockade in lung cancer. The repertoire was sequenced with immunoSEQ multiplex PCR; TCRdb's copy has only in-frame clones and lacks some. The sample records more than 75,000 clones, approximately 86% being singletons. The sample here was peripheral blood, taken from a patient treated with radiotherapy plus ipilimumab. These receptors came from a human donor with non-small cell lung cancer who had stable disease on radiotherapy plus ipilimumab.

The rearrangement links TRBV28 to TRBJ2-7; the match to TRBD1 covers 7 bases. The CDR3 extends over 14 amino acids. V trimming: 6 bases; J trimming: 6 bases; junction bases outside the gene matches: 11. CDR1 is MDHEN, CDR2 SYDVKM, per germline. For the CDR3, the DNA is TGTGCCAGCAGAAAAGTGGCAGGGGGACGCGAGCAGTACTTC. Its translation is CASRKVAGGREQYF.

For the CDR3, the DNA is TGTGCCAGCAGATCTGGGACTAGCGGGAGGGTCTACGAGCAGTACTTC. It yields the protein CASRSGTSGRVYEQYF. The chain uses TRBV27 and TRBJ2-7; 16 bases map to TRBD2. The CDR3 has 16 residues. Germline-derived CDR1 and CDR2 are MNHEY and SMNVEV (reference sequence). The V gene end was trimmed by 6 bases and the J gene end by 3 bases; junction bases not matched to a gene: 5.

This sequence joins TRBV4-1 and TRBJ1-1, with 12 bases that match TRBD1. Germline assignment: CDR1 MGHRA and CDR2 YSYEKL. V trimming: 3 bases; J trimming: 1 base; junction bases outside the gene matches: 6. This CDR3 contains 17 residues. CDR3 sequence reads: CASSQAGTGGQNTEAFF. The CDR3 bases are TGCGCCAGCAGCCAGGCCGGGACAGGGGGCCAGAACACTGAAGCTTTCTTT.

The chain carries TRBV7-2 and TRBJ1-6, with 9 bases that match TRBD1. Germline lookup yields CDR1 SGHTA and CDR2 FQGNSA. Losses at the gene ends were 0 bases for V and 11 bases for J; bases not matched to a gene: 11. This CDR3 has 17 amino acids. The CDR3 DNA reads as TGTGCCAGCAGCTTAGCTAGGGACAGGGTCGTTTTAGCACCCCTCCACTTT. This codes for CASSLARDRVVLAPLHF.

This clone was found once. The J gene is TRBJ1-5, the V gene TRBV5-1, with 10 bases identical to TRBD1. CDR1 is SGHRS, CDR2 YFSETQ, per germline. J gave up 5 bases and V 3 bases, and 2 bases lay outside the gene matches. The CDR3 consists of 14 residues. The CDR3 DNA sequence: TGCGCCAGCAGCTCGACAGGGGGCGATCAGCCCCAGCATTTT. As protein: CASSSTGGDQPQHF. The entire variable domain, with the rest obtained from reference TRBV5-1 and TRBJ1-5, is as follows: KAGVTQTPRYLIKTRGQQVTLSCSPISGHRSVSWYQQTPGQGLQFLFEYFSETQRNKGNFPGRFSGRQFSNSRSEMNVSTLELGDSALYLCASSSTGGDQPQHFGDGTRLSIL.

This clone has more than one count but fewer than ten. The rearrangement links TRBV28 to TRBJ2-2, with 8 bases that match TRBD2. V shed 11 bases, J shed 5 bases, and the junction held 7 bases outside the gene matches. The CDR3 consists of 13 residues. Germline V gene sequence: CDR1 MDHEN, CDR2 SYDVKM. For the CDR3, the DNA is TGTGCCGTCTCGCGGGGGGTTACCGGGGAGCTGTTTTTT. It yields the protein CAVSRGVTGELFF.

The chain joins TRBV5-4 to TRBJ2-5; TRBD2 aligns across 8 bases. Matching the DNA end better, TRBJ2-7 makes the J call doubtful. Germline V CDR1 and CDR2: SGHNT, YYREEE (reference sequence). This CDR3 is 14 amino acids long. As DNA, the CDR3 is TGTGCCAGCAGCTTGTCGGGAGGGCGGTACGAGCAGTACTTC. Translating gives CASSLSGGRYEQYF.

This rearrangement joins TRBV2 to TRBJ2-4, with 8 nucleotides matching TRBD1. The trim removed 5 bases at V and 6 bases at J, leaving 6 bases unmatched. There are 14 residues in the CDR3. Germline assignment: CDR1 SNHLY and CDR2 FYNNEI. CDR3 sequence reads: CASSMPGQVNIQYF. DNA for the CDR3: TGTGCCAGCAGTATGCCGGGACAGGTAAACATTCAGTACTTC.

DNA of the CDR3: TGTGCCAGCAGTTTAGGGGGCAGTTTGGCCTATGGCTACACCTTC. Residues: CASSLGGSLAYGYTF. This chain joins TRBV28 and TRBJ1-2; tentatively, D is TRBD1 (6 bases). Looked up from germline, CDR1 is MDHEN and CDR2 is SYDVKM. This CDR3 has 15 residues. Trimming took 2 bases from V and 4 from J, leaving 14 bases between them.

About this clone itself: The sample has other DNA sequences that encode this CDR3 too. The chain recombines TRBV5-1 with TRBJ2-5; D may match TRBD1 or TRBD2 (5 bases each). The CDR3 is 13 amino acids. CDR1 and CDR2 from the germline V gene are SGHRS and YFSETQ. The ends were cut back, 1 base at V and 3 bases at J, with 7 bases in the middle. The CDR3: CASSLQGEETQYF. The CDR3 DNA reads TGCGCCAGCAGCTTGCAGGGAGAAGAGACCCAGTACTTC.

This clone was seen a single time. The rearrangement joins TRBV11-3 to TRBJ2-1; a weak D match, TRBD1 (5 bases). Trimming stripped 0 bases from V and 2 bases from J, with 11 bases between. The CDR3 is 16 residues long. The V gene's germline CDR1 is SGHNT and CDR2 YENEEA. The CDR3 nucleotides read TGTGCCAGCAGCTTAGAAGGTCAGGGCCCCTACAATGAGCAGTTCTTC. It specifies CASSLEGQGPYNEQFF.

The J gene is TRBJ2-1, the V gene TRBV7-3, with TRBD2 identical over 9 bases. The CDR3 is made up of 16 amino acids. Trimming removed 5 bases from V and 4 bases from J; junction bases left unmatched: 9. In germline, CDR1 is SGHTA, CDR2 FQGTGA. The CDR3 nucleotides read TGTGCCAGCAGCCCCGGAGGTAGCGGGAGTTACAATGAGCAGTTCTTC. It is translated as CASSPGGSGSYNEQFF.

J is TRBJ1-3 and V is TRBV7-2; D may be TRBD1 (6 bases). Trimming shortened V by 1 base and J by 2 bases, and 12 bases separated the two germline ends. Germline values: CDR1 SGHTA, CDR2 FQGNSA. CDR3 length: 16 residues. DNA for the CDR3: TGTGCCAGCAGCTTAGGCGACAGGCGTACTGGAAACACCATATATTTT. It codes for CASSLGDRRTGNTIYF.

This clone was seen a handful of times. The chain links TRBV5-1 to TRBJ2-2; D not certain. Trimming removed 0 bases at V and 5 bases at J, with 5 bases between. This CDR3 is 13 amino acids long. The V gene's germline CDR1 is SGHRS and CDR2 YFSETQ. The CDR3 bases are TGCGCCAGCAGCTTGGCCAAAACCGGGGAGCTGTTTTTT. Protein sequence: CASSLAKTGELFF.

The chain uses TRBV30 and TRBJ1-1; 10 bases fit TRBD1. With V trimmed by 4 bases and J by 8 bases, 4 bases remained unmatched. The CDR3 length is 12 residues. Germline assignment: CDR1 GTSNPN and CDR2 SVGIG (reference sequence). The DNA of the CDR3 is TGTGCCTGGACGGACAGGGGGAAAGAAGCTTTCTTT. It is translated as CAWTDRGKEAFF. The full variable domain, completed using reference TRBV30 and TRBJ1-1, is SQTIHQWPATLVQPVGSPLSLECTVEGTSNPNLYWYRQAAGRGLQLLFYSVGIGQISSEVPQNLSASRPQDRQFILSSKKLLLSDSGFYLCAWTDRGKEAFFGQGTRLTVV.

The J gene is TRBJ1-2, the V gene TRBV9; TRBD1 aligns across 9 bases. The CDR3 spans 16 residues. The germline CDR1 and CDR2 sequences are SGDLS and YYNGEE. After removal of 0 bases from V and 3 bases from J, the junction contained 6 bases not matched to a gene. The chain's CDR3 is CASSVALGQGDYGYTF. The CDR3 DNA reads TGTGCCAGCAGCGTAGCTCTGGGACAGGGAGACTATGGCTACACCTTC.

The chain links TRBV5-6 to TRBJ2-7; the match to TRBD2 covers 12 bases. Germline CDR1 reads SGHDT; CDR2 reads YYEEEE. The ends lost 0 bases at V and 5 bases at J; junction bases unmatched: 3. This CDR3 region has 15 residues. The CDR3 DNA reads TGTGCCAGCAGCTTGGAGACTAGCGGGGGCCACGAGCAGTACTTC. Translated, it gives CASSLETSGGHEQYF.